A single sample gave rise to the 15 T cell receptor beta chains below, sequenced in a study of blood T cell repertoires in COVID-19 (dated by TCRdb to 2020 to 2021). Receptors were amplified or captured by the immunoSEQ multiplex PCR assay. This is the immuneACCESS table as TCRdb keeps it, with only in-frame sequences that have V and J called. A part of the clones is gone; compared with another copy, unresolved V genes explain less than half, and the rest is unexplained. Recorded for this sample are over 200,000 clones; approximately 84% of them occurred a single time. The ten largest account for 1.8% of the sample. The sequenced sample consisted of PBMCs or T cells enriched from blood (not recorded which). All receptors come from a man aged 55 to 70 who had recovered from COVID-19.

This chain links TRBV5-1 with TRBJ2-3; 7 bases line up with TRBD1. This CDR3 spans 15 amino acids. The ends lost 0 bases at V and 2 bases at J; junction bases unmatched: 3. Germline CDR1 reads SGHRS; CDR2 reads YFSETQ. CDR3 region: CASSLGQGPTDTQYF. In DNA, the CDR3 is TGCGCCAGCAGCTTGGGACAGGGCCCCACAGATACGCAGTATTTT.

The chain carries TRBV30 and TRBJ2-3; no clear D gene. Germline V gene lookup returns CDR1 GTSNPN and CDR2 SVGIG (reference sequence). V dropped 7 bases and J dropped 1 base, with 9 bases sitting between them. The CDR3 consists of 12 residues. The DNA of the CDR3 is TGTGCCTCGCAGTTCGGCACAGATACGCAGTATTTT. It is translated as CASQFGTDTQYF.

This sequence joins TRBV5-4 and TRBJ1-1; weak D call: TRBD1 (6 bases). The CDR3 is 16 residues long. The germline V and J ends were trimmed by 1 base and 0 bases, with 13 bases remaining between them. Germline CDR1 and CDR2: SGHNT and YYREEE (reference sequence). CDR3 amino acids: CASSLRKGTMNTEAFF. In DNA, the CDR3 is TGTGCCAGCAGCTTGAGGAAAGGGACAATGAACACTGAAGCTTTCTTT.

The gene calls are TRBV19 and TRBJ1-2; TRBD1 might be the D (5 bases). The CDR3 consists of 13 residues. Trimming stripped 4 bases from V and 7 bases from J, with 13 bases between. Germline V gene lookup returns CDR1 LNHDA and CDR2 SQIVND (reference sequence). CDR3: CASSTGSGFGYTF. The CDR3 nucleotides are TGTGCCAGTAGTACAGGGTCCGGTTTTGGCTACACCTTC.

The sample holds a few counts of this clone. The chain is built from TRBV5-1 and TRBJ2-7; D remains ambiguous. Germline V gene sequence: CDR1 SGHRS, CDR2 YFSETQ. The ends were cut back, 1 base at V and 2 bases at J, with 10 bases in the middle. The CDR3 is made up of 14 amino acids. The CDR3 loop reads CASSLNSGPYEQYF. The DNA of the CDR3 is TGCGCCAGCAGCTTGAATTCTGGGCCCTACGAGCAGTACTTC.

This rearrangement joins TRBV5-1 to TRBJ2-1, with D possibly TRBD1 on 6 matching bases. The CDR3 sequence is 15 residues long. The V gene lost 1 base and the J gene lost 1 base, with 9 bases spanning the gap. Germline V gene sequence: CDR1 SGHRS, CDR2 YFSETQ. For the CDR3, the DNA is TGCGCCAGCAGCTTGACAGGGCAATCCTACAATGAGCAGTTCTTC. This translates into CASSLTGQSYNEQFF.

This chain uses TRBV7-9 with TRBJ1-2, with D unresolved. Trimming removed 4 bases at V and 5 bases at J, with 11 bases between. Germline CDR1 and CDR2: SEHNR and FQNEAQ (reference sequence). The CDR3 covers 13 residues. This chain's CDR3 is CASSSPPEYGYTF. Here the CDR3 DNA reads TGTGCCAGCAGCTCCCCCCCGGAGTATGGCTACACCTTC. Drawing the rest from reference TRBV7-9 and TRBJ1-2, the complete variable domain is DTGVSQNPRHKITKRGQNVTFRCDPISEHNRLYWYRQTLGQGPEFLTYFQNEAQLEKSRLLSDRFSAERPKGSFSTLEIQRTEQGDSAMYLCASSSPPEYGYTFGSGTRLTVV.

The chain recombines TRBV5-6 with TRBJ1-2, with 8 bases aligning to TRBD1. Germline trimming cut 4 bases from V and 4 bases from J; bases unmatched to any gene: 9. The CDR3 is 15 residues long. CDR1 SGHDT and CDR2 YYEEEE come from the germline V gene. CDR3 sequence: CASSVGQGWSYGYTF. The CDR3 DNA follows: TGTGCCAGCAGCGTCGGACAGGGATGGAGCTATGGCTACACCTTC.

J is TRBJ1-6 and V is TRBV12-3 or TRBV12-4, with D possibly being TRBD1 (5 bases). The V gene lost 3 bases and the J gene lost 7 bases, with 7 bases spanning the gap. The CDR3 has 13 amino acids. CDR3 sequence reads: CASSLSGNSPLHF. CDR3 DNA sequence: TGTGCCAGCAGTTTGTCAGGGAATTCACCCCTCCACTTT.

V and J are TRBV19 and TRBJ1-5; the match to TRBD1 covers 7 bases. After removal of 5 bases from V and 9 bases from J, the junction contained 7 bases not matched to a gene. Germline-derived CDR1 and CDR2 are LNHDA and SQIVND (reference sequence). The CDR3 contains 13 residues. CDR3 sequence reads: CASSPGTARPQHF. CDR3 nucleotide sequence: TGTGCCAGTAGTCCCGGGACAGCGCGGCCCCAGCATTTT. The variable domain in full, with the rest retrieved from reference TRBV19 and TRBJ1-5, is DGGITQSPKYLFRKEGQNVTLSCEQNLNHDAMYWYRQDPGQGLRLIYYSQIVNDFQKGDIAEGYSVSREKKESFPLTVTSAQKNPTAFYLCASSPGTARPQHFGDGTRLSIL.

This chain connects TRBV21-1 to TRBJ2-1; the D call TRBD1 from the table was never checked on the DNA. TRBV21-1 is designated a pseudogene. This CDR3 is built from 16 residues. This CDR3 reads CAGRTPGQGAKSEQFF. The CDR3 nucleotides read TGTGCCGGGAGGACCCCGGGACAGGGGGCCAAGAGTGAGCAGTTCTTC.

This clone was picked up a small number of times. The rearrangement uses TRBV6-5 and TRBJ2-7; 8 bases agree with TRBD1. The junction had 15 bases not matched to a gene; V was cut back by 4 bases and J by 7 bases. Germline lookup yields CDR1 MNHEY and CDR2 SVGAGI. CDR3 length: 16 residues. For the CDR3, the DNA is TGTGCCAGCAGTTTAAAAAGACAGGGGCCATACGTGGAGCAGTACTTC. It yields the protein CASSLKRQGPYVEQYF.

CDR3 amino acids: CASSPLLLGASYGYTF. CDR3 nucleotide sequence: TGTGCCAGTAGTCCCCTTCTTCTGGGAGCGAGCTATGGCTACACCTTC. J is TRBJ1-2 and V is TRBV19; D is ambiguous. The CDR3 spans 16 residues. Looked up from germline, CDR1 is LNHDA and CDR2 is SQIVND (reference sequence). V gave up 5 bases and J gave up 4 bases, with 20 bases separating them.

In its sample, this clone was seen once. The chain joins TRBV20-1 to TRBJ1-2; TRBD1 might be the D (6 bases). Germline values: CDR1 DFQATT, CDR2 SNEGSKA (reference sequence). The CDR3 sequence is 14 residues long. Between the trimmed V and J ends, which lost 3 bases and 1 base, there was a span of 12 bases. CDR3 DNA: TGCAGTGCTAGTCCAATGGACAGTAACTATGGCTACACCTTC. This encodes CSASPMDSNYGYTF.

The chain employs TRBV19 and TRBJ1-2, with D possibly matching TRBD1 (5 bases). V dropped 3 bases and J dropped 4 bases, with 9 bases sitting between them. CDR1 and CDR2 (germline): LNHDA, SQIVND (reference sequence). This CDR3 region has 13 residues. In DNA form, the CDR3 reads TGTGCCAGTAGTATTTGGGGCCGCTATGGCTACACCTTC. Translation: CASSIWGRYGYTF.